The rows below give T cell receptor beta chains drawn from one sample of a study of shared clonotypes between healthy human individuals. TCRdb keeps only in-frame clones here, not all; method: immunoSEQ multiplex PCR. Of millions of clones listed, about 94% are singletons. The sample was naive CD8+ T cells sorted from blood. The receptors were sampled from a young man in good health. Both conserved end residues are part of each CDR3. D genes are given only for firm matches. Size tells how often a clone was seen (once, few, many) or the class of an expanded clone, and some rows leave it out.

J gene: TRBJ2-7
V gene: TRBV6-1
D gene: TRBD1
clone size: -
CDR3 protein: CASSEAPGTGEGYEQYF
CDR3 DNA: TGTGCCAGCAGTGAAGCGCCAGGGACAGGGGAGGGCTACGAGCAGTACTTC

J gene: TRBJ1-5
V gene: TRBV11-2
D gene: -
clone size: -
CDR3 protein: CASSLDGGSSQPQHF
CDR3 DNA: TGTGCCAGCAGCTTAGATGGGGGAAGTAGTCAGCCCCAGCATTTT

J gene: TRBJ2-1
V gene: TRBV27
D gene: -
clone size: -
CDR3 protein: CASSFLSLDEQFF
CDR3 DNA: TGTGCCAGCAGTTTTTTAAGCCTGGATGAGCAGTTCTTC

J gene: TRBJ2-7
V gene: TRBV4-3
D gene: TRBD2
clone size: -
CDR3 protein: CASSQGLAGVGYEQYF
CDR3 DNA: TGCGCCAGCAGCCAGGGTTTGGCGGGAGTGGGGTACGAGCAGTACTTC

J gene: TRBJ2-4
V gene: TRBV7-8
D gene: -
clone size: -
CDR3 protein: CASSLNPTEAPNIQYF
CDR3 DNA: TGTGCCAGCAGCTTAAACCCGACAGAAGCACCAAACATTCAGTACTTC

J gene: TRBJ1-5
V gene: TRBV19
D gene: -
clone size: -
CDR3 protein: CASSPQGQSNQPQHF
CDR3 DNA: TGTGCCAGTAGTCCCCAGGGGCAGAGCAATCAGCCCCAGCATTTT

J gene: TRBJ2-7
V gene: TRBV5-1
D gene: -
clone size: -
CDR3 protein: CASSLGQGNEQYF
CDR3 DNA: TGCGCCAGCAGCTTGGGTCAGGGAAACGAGCAGTACTTC

J gene: TRBJ2-3
V gene: TRBV7-9
D gene: TRBD1
clone size: -
CDR3 protein: CASSLIGQATDTQYF
CDR3 DNA: TGTGCCAGCAGCTTAATCGGACAGGCCACGGATACGCAGTATTTT

J gene: TRBJ2-1
V gene: TRBV30
D gene: TRBD2
clone size: -
CDR3 protein: CAWNSGSGNEQFF
CDR3 DNA: TGTGCCTGGAATAGCGGGAGTGGCAATGAGCAGTTCTTC

J gene: TRBJ1-2
V gene: TRBV7-2
D gene: -
clone size: -
CDR3 protein: CASSFSGQAYGYTF
CDR3 DNA: TGTGCCAGCAGCTTTTCAGGGCAAGCCTATGGCTACACCTTC

J gene: TRBJ2-7
V gene: TRBV5-4
D gene: TRBD2
clone size: once
CDR3 protein: CASSPGTTYEQYF
CDR3 DNA: TGTGCCAGCAGCCCCGGGACTACCTACGAGCAGTACTTC

J gene: TRBJ2-1
V gene: TRBV27
D gene: TRBD2
clone size: once
CDR3 protein: CASSPLAGGPYNEQFF
CDR3 DNA: TGTGCCAGCAGTCCCCTAGCGGGAGGGCCCTACAATGAGCAGTTCTTC

J gene: TRBJ2-7
V gene: TRBV4-1
D gene: TRBD2
clone size: -
CDR3 protein: CASSLTGGGASYEQYF
CDR3 DNA: TGCGCCAGCAGCTTAACCGGGGGGGGCGCCTCCTACGAGCAGTACTTC

J gene: TRBJ1-6
V gene: TRBV28
D gene: -
clone size: -
CDR3 protein: CASSSIPFIVDSPLHF
CDR3 DNA: TGTGCCAGCAGTTCTATCCCATTTATTGTGGATTCACCCCTCCACTTT

J gene: TRBJ1-5
V gene: TRBV2
D gene: -
clone size: few
CDR3 protein: CASSEEGSNQPQHF
CDR3 DNA: TGTGCCAGCAGTGAGGAAGGTAGCAATCAGCCCCAGCATTTT

J gene: TRBJ2-3
V gene: TRBV6-5
D gene: TRBD2
clone size: -
CDR3 protein: CASSYHWGRETDTQYF
CDR3 DNA: TGTGCCAGCAGTTACCATTGGGGGAGGGAGACAGATACGCAGTATTTT

J gene: TRBJ1-1
V gene: TRBV9
D gene: TRBD1
clone size: -
CDR3 protein: CASSSGQDNTEAFF
CDR3 DNA: TGTGCCAGCAGCTCGGGACAGGACAACACTGAAGCTTTCTTT

J gene: TRBJ1-6
V gene: TRBV5-5
D gene: -
clone size: few
CDR3 protein: CASSPMFRTSINSPLHF
CDR3 DNA: TGTGCCAGCAGCCCCATGTTTAGGACATCTATCAATTCACCCCTCCACTTT

J gene: TRBJ2-7
V gene: TRBV6-6
D gene: -
clone size: -
CDR3 protein: CASTEGISYEQYF
CDR3 DNA: TGTGCCAGCACGGAGGGAATCTCCTACGAGCAGTACTTC

J gene: TRBJ2-1
V gene: TRBV25-1
D gene: -
clone size: -
CDR3 protein: CASSEIEQFF
CDR3 DNA: TGTGCCAGCAGTGAAATTGAGCAGTTCTTC

J gene: TRBJ2-7
V gene: TRBV2
D gene: -
clone size: -
CDR3 protein: CASSQSGQDYEQYF
CDR3 DNA: TGTGCCAGCAGTCAGTCGGGACAAGACTACGAGCAGTACTTC

J gene: TRBJ1-1
V gene: TRBV27
D gene: -
clone size: -
CDR3 protein: CASSLSRTGEAFF
CDR3 DNA: TGTGCCAGCAGTTTAAGCCGGACCGGTGAAGCTTTCTTT

J gene: TRBJ1-1
V gene: TRBV7-9
D gene: -
clone size: -
CDR3 protein: CASSLGAGGPNTEAFF
CDR3 DNA: TGTGCCAGCAGCTTAGGGGCCGGGGGGCCGAACACTGAAGCTTTCTTT

J gene: TRBJ2-3
V gene: TRBV15
D gene: -
clone size: -
CDR3 protein: CATSKGPGSEDTQYF
CDR3 DNA: TGTGCCACCAGCAAGGGCCCAGGGAGCGAAGATACGCAGTATTTT

J gene: TRBJ2-7
V gene: TRBV27
D gene: TRBD2
clone size: -
CDR3 protein: CASSRHGLAGAYEQYF
CDR3 DNA: TGTGCCAGCAGCAGACATGGATTAGCGGGGGCCTACGAGCAGTACTTC

J gene: TRBJ2-5
V gene: TRBV27
D gene: -
clone size: -
CDR3 protein: CASSFQETQYF
CDR3 DNA: TGTGCCAGCAGTTTCCAAGAGACCCAGTACTTC

J gene: TRBJ2-7
V gene: TRBV5-6
D gene: -
clone size: -
CDR3 protein: CASSLGNFGEQYF
CDR3 DNA: TGTGCCAGCAGCTTGGGAAATTTTGGCGAGCAGTACTTC

J gene: TRBJ1-1
V gene: TRBV27
D gene: -
clone size: -
CDR3 protein: CASSRGDLQETEAFF
CDR3 DNA: TGTGCCAGCTCCCGTGGGGACCTTCAGGAGACTGAAGCTTTCTTT

J gene: TRBJ1-4
V gene: TRBV4-3
D gene: -
clone size: -
CDR3 protein: CASSQDWEGANEKLFF
CDR3 DNA: TGCGCCAGCAGCCAAGATTGGGAGGGGGCTAATGAAAAACTGTTTTTT

J gene: TRBJ2-1
V gene: TRBV27
D gene: -
clone size: -
CDR3 protein: CASSGNYNEQFF
CDR3 DNA: TGTGCCAGCAGCGGGAACTACAATGAGCAGTTCTTC

J gene: TRBJ1-5
V gene: TRBV25-1
D gene: -
clone size: -
CDR3 protein: CASSDPVGLGPQHF
CDR3 DNA: TGTGCCAGCAGTGATCCGGTTGGCCTGGGGCCCCAGCATTTT

J gene: TRBJ2-5
V gene: TRBV7-9
D gene: -
clone size: -
CDR3 protein: CASSLFYLQTEETQYF
CDR3 DNA: TGTGCCAGCAGCTTATTTTATTTGCAGACTGAAGAGACCCAGTACTTC

J gene: TRBJ2-7
V gene: TRBV4-1
D gene: TRBD1
clone size: -
CDR3 protein: CASSRQGEYEQYF
CDR3 DNA: TGCGCCAGCAGTCGACAGGGAGAATACGAGCAGTACTTC

J gene: TRBJ1-4
V gene: TRBV5-6
D gene: -
clone size: once
CDR3 protein: CASSLSFGRLMFF
CDR3 DNA: TGTGCCAGCAGCTTGTCATTTGGCAGACTAATGTTTTTT

J gene: TRBJ2-5
V gene: TRBV7-3
D gene: -
clone size: -
CDR3 protein: CASSSQGWGGQETQYF
CDR3 DNA: TGTGCCAGCAGCTCGCAGGGTTGGGGTGGCCAAGAGACCCAGTACTTC

J gene: TRBJ2-2
V gene: TRBV7-8
D gene: TRBD2
clone size: -
CDR3 protein: CASSLGLATTIGGELFF
CDR3 DNA: TGTGCCAGCAGCTTAGGACTAGCGACGACGATCGGCGGGGAGCTGTTTTTT

J gene: TRBJ1-2
V gene: TRBV14
D gene: -
clone size: -
CDR3 protein: CASSSGYRQVEDYGYTF
CDR3 DNA: TGTGCCAGCAGCAGCGGGTATCGGCAGGTAGAGGATTATGGCTACACCTTC

J gene: TRBJ1-2
V gene: TRBV7-9
D gene: -
clone size: -
CDR3 protein: CASSLVPLTVGLAGYTF
CDR3 DNA: TGTGCCAGCAGCTTAGTGCCCCTGACTGTTGGCTTAGCTGGCTACACCTTC

J gene: TRBJ2-1
V gene: TRBV27
D gene: TRBD2
clone size: -
CDR3 protein: CASSGPSGGSPYNEQFF
CDR3 DNA: TGTGCCAGCAGTGGGCCTAGCGGGGGATCCCCATACAATGAGCAGTTCTTC

J gene: TRBJ2-1
V gene: TRBV29-1
D gene: -
clone size: -
CDR3 protein: CSVEASGLAYNEQFF
CDR3 DNA: TGCAGCGTTGAAGCCTCAGGGCTAGCTTACAATGAGCAGTTCTTC

J gene: TRBJ2-3
V gene: TRBV29-1
D gene: TRBD2
clone size: -
CDR3 protein: CSVEPRLAVTDTQYF
CDR3 DNA: TGCAGCGTTGAACCCCGACTAGCAGTCACAGATACGCAGTATTTT

J gene: TRBJ2-1
V gene: TRBV4-3
D gene: TRBD2
clone size: -
CDR3 protein: CASTLNLAGWGNEQFF
CDR3 DNA: TGCGCCAGCACCCTCAACCTAGCGGGATGGGGGAATGAGCAGTTCTTC

J gene: TRBJ2-7
V gene: TRBV10-3
D gene: -
clone size: -
CDR3 protein: CAISEKGSYEQYF
CDR3 DNA: TGTGCCATCAGCGAGAAGGGATCCTACGAGCAGTACTTC

J gene: TRBJ2-3
V gene: TRBV30
D gene: -
clone size: -
CDR3 protein: CAWSALTGPQYF
CDR3 DNA: TGTGCCTGGAGTGCCCTGACAGGACCGCAGTATTTT

J gene: TRBJ2-7
V gene: TRBV6-1
D gene: TRBD1
clone size: -
CDR3 protein: CASSDLGTVINEQYF
CDR3 DNA: TGTGCCAGCAGTGATCTTGGGACAGTGATAAACGAGCAGTACTTC

J gene: TRBJ2-5
V gene: TRBV14
D gene: -
clone size: -
CDR3 protein: CASSQPGETQYF
CDR3 DNA: TGTGCCAGCAGCCAACCGGGGGAGACCCAGTACTTC

J gene: TRBJ2-7
V gene: TRBV28
D gene: TRBD2
clone size: -
CDR3 protein: CASSFSTSGGPSYEQYF
CDR3 DNA: TGTGCCAGCAGTTTTTCGACTAGCGGGGGACCCTCCTACGAGCAGTACTTC

J gene: TRBJ1-5
V gene: TRBV2
D gene: -
clone size: -
CDR3 protein: CASSVGQANQPQHF
CDR3 DNA: TGTGCCAGCAGTGTCGGGCAGGCGAATCAGCCCCAGCATTTT

J gene: TRBJ1-2
V gene: TRBV27
D gene: -
clone size: -
CDR3 protein: CASRVSGKQNYGYTF
CDR3 DNA: TGTGCCAGCAGGGTAAGCGGGAAACAAAACTATGGCTACACCTTC

J gene: TRBJ1-1
V gene: TRBV27
D gene: -
clone size: -
CDR3 protein: CASGRTEAFF
CDR3 DNA: TGTGCCAGCGGCCGGACTGAAGCTTTCTTT

J gene: TRBJ2-3
V gene: TRBV13
D gene: -
clone size: -
CDR3 protein: CASSAQGPRTDTQYF
CDR3 DNA: TGTGCCAGCAGCGCACAAGGTCCTCGGACAGATACGCAGTATTTT

J gene: TRBJ2-3
V gene: TRBV29-1
D gene: -
clone size: -
CDR3 protein: CSGDTQYF
CDR3 DNA: TGCAGCGGGGATACGCAGTATTTT

J gene: TRBJ2-1
V gene: TRBV2
D gene: TRBD2
clone size: -
CDR3 protein: CASSGTSGVYNEQFF
CDR3 DNA: TGTGCCAGCAGTGGGACTAGCGGAGTCTACAATGAGCAGTTCTTC

J gene: TRBJ2-2
V gene: TRBV4-1
D gene: -
clone size: once
CDR3 protein: CASSLSFGKASTGELFF
CDR3 DNA: TGCGCCAGCAGCCTAAGCTTCGGGAAAGCGAGCACCGGGGAGCTGTTTTTT